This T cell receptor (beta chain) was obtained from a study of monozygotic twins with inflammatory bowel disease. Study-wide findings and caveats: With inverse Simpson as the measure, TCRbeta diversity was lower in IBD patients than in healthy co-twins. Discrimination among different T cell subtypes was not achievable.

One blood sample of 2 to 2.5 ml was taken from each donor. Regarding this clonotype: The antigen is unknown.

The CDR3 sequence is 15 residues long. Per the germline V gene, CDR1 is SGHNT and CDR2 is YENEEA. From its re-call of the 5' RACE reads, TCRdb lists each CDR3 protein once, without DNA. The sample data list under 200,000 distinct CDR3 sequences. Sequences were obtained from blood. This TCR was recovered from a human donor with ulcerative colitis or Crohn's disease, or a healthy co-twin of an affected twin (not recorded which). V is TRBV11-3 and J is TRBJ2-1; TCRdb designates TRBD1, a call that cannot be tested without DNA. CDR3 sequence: CASSLDGQSYNEQFF.